Listed below are T cell receptor beta chains from one sample, sequenced in a study of blood T cell repertoires in COVID-19. Assay: immunoSEQ multiplex PCR; the TCRdb copy retains only in-frame clones and omits some. The repertoire holds under 200,000 clones, with roughly 90% as singletons. Sample: peripheral blood. The receptor set was obtained from a man between 18 and 35 years old with active or convalescent COVID-19. CDR3s include the opening cysteine and the closing phenylalanine or tryptophan. Each record gives: D gene, clone size, J gene, V gene, CDR3 protein, CDR3 DNA. D genes are given only for firm matches. Clone size is not always given. Where it is, it says once, few, many or a class for expanded clones.

TRBD1 - TRBJ1-3 TRBV10-3 CAIRRSETGAKGNSGNTIYF TGTGCCATCAGGCGCTCGGAGACAGGGGCCAAGGGCAACTCTGGAAACACCATATATTTT
- - TRBJ2-3 TRBV18 CASSEDTQYF TGTGCCAGCTCAGAGGATACGCAGTATTTT
- once TRBJ1-1 TRBV5-4 CASSLGRATEAFF TGTGCCAGCAGCTTGGGGCGGGCCACTGAAGCTTTCTTT
TRBD2 - TRBJ2-1 TRBV6-2/TRBV6-3 CASSFSGRGPYNEQFF TGTGCCAGCAGTTTCAGCGGGAGGGGTCCCTACAATGAGCAGTTCTTC
TRBD1 - TRBJ1-4 TRBV2 CASSPGTGGEKLFF TGTGCCAGCAGTCCCGGGACAGGGGGAGAAAAACTGTTTTTT
- - TRBJ1-2 TRBV6-5 CASSFRQAYGYTF TGTGCCAGCAGTTTCCGGCAGGCCTATGGCTACACCTTC
TRBD1 once TRBJ1-1 TRBV6-2/TRBV6-3 CASSKSTGGGTEAFF TGTGCCAGCAGTAAGTCGACAGGGGGCGGAACTGAAGCTTTCTTT
TRBD2 once TRBJ2-3 TRBV9 CASSVAGLVEDTQYF TGTGCCAGCAGCGTAGCTGGACTAGTTGAAGATACGCAGTATTTT
TRBD2 - TRBJ2-1 TRBV4-3 CASSPHGWEGRSSYNEQFF TGCGCCAGCAGCCCGCATGGGTGGGAGGGCCGCAGCTCCTACAATGAGCAGTTCTTC
TRBD1 once TRBJ1-2 TRBV19 CASSLNPGQTVPGYTF TGTGCCAGTAGTCTCAATCCGGGACAGACCGTGCCTGGCTACACCTTC
TRBD1 - TRBJ1-1 TRBV30 CACTGGTEAFF TGTGCCTGTACAGGGGGCACTGAAGCTTTCTTT
- - TRBJ1-1 TRBV9 CATLTHRDRLDTEAFF TGTGCCACCTTAACGCACAGGGATCGTTTGGACACTGAAGCTTTCTTT
TRBD1 - TRBJ2-6 TRBV25-1 CASSEDRASGANVLTF TGTGCCAGCAGTGAGGACAGGGCCTCTGGGGCCAACGTCCTGACTTTC
- once TRBJ1-5 TRBV19 CASRTGAGNQPQHF TGTGCCAGTAGGACAGGAGCGGGAAATCAGCCCCAGCATTTT
TRBD1 - TRBJ2-2 TRBV7-9 CASSLAGTETGELFF TGTGCCAGCAGCCTAGCCGGGACAGAAACCGGGGAGCTGTTTTTT
TRBD1 - TRBJ2-7 TRBV10-3 CAISESPGQGVSYEQYF TGTGCCATCAGTGAGTCCCCGGGACAGGGGGTCTCCTACGAGCAGTACTTC
- - TRBJ2-7 TRBV29-1 CSVEDRGRGYEQYF TGCAGCGTTGAAGATCGGGGCAGGGGCTACGAGCAGTACTTC
TRBD1 - TRBJ2-1 TRBV28 CASSLTLGQILF TGTGCCAGCAGTTTAACGTTGGGACAGATCCTCTTC
- - TRBJ1-3 TRBV18 CASSLRTEYSGNTIYF TGTGCCAGCTCCCTCCGGACAGAATACTCTGGAAACACCATATATTTT
TRBD1 - TRBJ2-7 TRBV7-2 CASSLAGQGLEQYF TGTGCCAGCAGCTTAGCGGGACAGGGGCTCGAGCAGTACTTC
- - TRBJ1-2 TRBV28 CASSFRGRLGYTF TGTGCCAGCAGTTTCAGGGGTCGCTTGGGCTACACCTTC
- - TRBJ1-6 TRBV6-6 CASSYSGEVSPLHF TGTGCCAGCAGTTACTCAGGGGAGGTATCACCCCTCCACTTT
- - TRBJ1-2 TRBV7-2 CASSLMRGEGYTF TGTGCCAGCAGCTTAATGCGGGGGGAAGGCTACACCTTC
TRBD2 - TRBJ2-1 TRBV11-1 CASSLVAGGAGNEQFF TGTGCCAGCAGCTTAGTAGCGGGGGGGGCCGGTAATGAGCAGTTCTTC
TRBD1 - TRBJ2-4 TRBV18 CATSLGQGSKNIQYF TGTGCCACCTCACTGGGACAGGGCTCCAAAAACATTCAGTACTTC
- - TRBJ1-5 TRBV15 CATSQRQVFNQPQHF TGTGCCACCAGCCAGAGACAGGTCTTCAATCAGCCCCAGCATTTT
TRBD1 - TRBJ2-1 TRBV7-7 CASSQDRGDYNEQFF TGTGCCAGCAGCCAGGACAGGGGCGATTACAATGAGCAGTTCTTC
- - TRBJ1-5 TRBV19 CASSTRRDNQPQHF TGTGCCAGTAGTACCCGGCGGGACAATCAGCCCCAGCATTTT
- once TRBJ1-2 TRBV5-1 CASSLEGGTRYGYTF TGCGCCAGCAGCTTGGAAGGGGGAACCCGTTATGGCTACACCTTC
TRBD2 - TRBJ2-1 TRBV14 CASSQDLGLAGDGQFF TGTGCCAGCAGCCAAGATCTGGGACTAGCGGGAGATGGGCAGTTCTTC
TRBD1 once TRBJ2-2 TRBV19 CASSIRGQGIGELFF TGTGCCAGTAGTATACGAGGACAGGGAATCGGGGAGCTGTTTTTT
TRBD2 - TRBJ2-5 TRBV9 CASSAVPSGRGETQYF TGTGCCAGCAGCGCGGTACCTAGCGGGAGAGGGGAGACCCAGTACTTC
- - TRBJ1-2 TRBV5-1 CASSLEGLRTGYTF TGCGCCAGCAGCTTGGAGGGTCTTCGGACAGGCTACACCTTC
- - TRBJ1-4 TRBV27 CASSLSPRGHTLFF TGTGCCAGCAGTTTATCGCCCCGTGGACACACACTGTTTTTT
TRBD1 - TRBJ2-7 TRBV5-6 CASSLPGQVSYEQYF TGTGCCAGCAGCCTTCCGGGACAGGTATCCTACGAGCAGTACTTC
TRBD1 - TRBJ2-7 TRBV11-2 CASSPTGQGSSWEQYF TGTGCCAGCAGCCCTACGGGACAGGGTTCATCATGGGAGCAGTACTTC
- - TRBJ2-1 TRBV9 CASTFGAVPYNEQFF TGTGCCAGCACCTTTGGGGCGGTCCCCTACAATGAGCAGTTCTTC
TRBD1 - TRBJ1-2 TRBV2 CASSGLSGTGTGYTF TGTGCCAGCAGTGGATTATCCGGGACAGGGACAGGCTACACCTTC
TRBD1 - TRBJ2-1 TRBV2 CASTSDRENEQFF TGTGCCAGCACCTCGGACAGGGAAAATGAGCAGTTCTTC
- few TRBJ1-2 TRBV13 CASSLDRDTAGYTF TGTGCCAGCAGCTTAGACCGGGACACTGCTGGCTACACCTTC
- - TRBJ1-6 TRBV19 CASSIVTGTYNSPLHF TGTGCCAGTAGTATAGTTACAGGGACATATAATTCACCCCTCCACTTT
- - TRBJ2-7 TRBV29-1 CSVVNSYEQYF TGCAGCGTTGTTAACTCCTACGAGCAGTACTTC
TRBD1 - TRBJ2-7 TRBV2 CASRPPRDRGYDEQYF TGTGCCAGCAGGCCCCCCCGGGACAGGGGATATGACGAGCAGTACTTC
- - TRBJ1-1 TRBV28 CASSLRKMNTEAFF TGTGCCAGCAGTTTGAGGAAGATGAACACTGAAGCTTTCTTT
- - TRBJ1-6 TRBV25-1 CASSESRGSNSPLHF TGTGCCAGCAGTGAGAGCCGGGGGAGTAATTCACCCCTCCACTTT
TRBD1 - TRBJ1-4 TRBV6-1 CASSELGQDNKVF TGTGCCAGCAGTGAATTGGGACAGGACAATAAAGTTTTT
- - TRBJ2-7 TRBV7-3 CASSLVMQATYEQYF TGTGCCAGCAGCTTGGTAATGCAGGCTACCTACGAGCAGTACTTC
TRBD1 few TRBJ1-2 TRBV28 CASSSGQGDYSGYTF TGTGCCAGCAGTTCGGGACAGGGGGATTATAGCGGCTACACCTTC
TRBD1 - TRBJ1-4 TRBV27 CASRPTGVANEKLFF TGTGCCAGCAGACCTACAGGGGTTGCTAATGAAAAACTGTTTTTT
- - TRBJ1-3 TRBV18 CASSAQTEFSGNTIYF TGTGCCAGCTCAGCCCAGACGGAGTTCTCTGGAAACACCATATATTTT
TRBD2 - TRBJ2-1 TRBV5-1 CASSLAPSGGPQNNEQFF TGCGCCAGCAGCTTGGCCCCCAGCGGGGGGCCCCAAAACAATGAGCAGTTCTTC
- - TRBJ2-2 TRBV7-9 CASSLGWQKNTGELFF TGTGCCAGCAGCTTAGGTTGGCAGAAGAACACCGGGGAGCTGTTTTTT
- - TRBJ1-2 TRBV19 CASSRTVPAIYGYTF TGTGCCAGTAGTCGGACAGTCCCCGCCATCTATGGCTACACCTTC